This T cell receptor (beta chain) was captured by sequencing in a study of T cells in Graves' hyperthyroidism and ophthalmopathy (dated by TCRdb to between 2017 and 2020). A note on the overall study: Peripheral blood samples were taken at initial diagnosis, before any treatment was given. A discovery cohort of around 98 patients, roughly 45 with Graves' ophthalmopathy and 55 to 65 with stable Graves' hyperthyroidism, was used to find distinguishing TCR V-J signatures. An independent validation cohort of 18 to 20 hyperthyroidism patients and about 15 patients who later progressed to ophthalmopathy tested prospective prediction of ophthalmopathy. For training and testing, the 80 to 100 patients in the discovery cohort were randomly divided in a 7:3 ratio. In addition, the study compared T-cell repertoires in thyroid tissue and in blood from roughly six Graves' hyperthyroidism patients. After sampling, hyperthyroidism patients received methimazole starting at 30 mg daily, and ophthalmopathy patients received high-dose intravenous methylprednisolone. TCR Vbeta CDR3 sequencing of roughly 140 peripheral blood samples (roughly 41 ophthalmopathy, some 75 hyperthyroidism and around 17 progressor patients) is reported in the paper. Summary of the overall study and its limitations: During validation, the model predicted progression to ophthalmopathy a median of about 5.9 months ahead of onset, with 60% to 71% sensitivity and about 72% specificity. Sample size was not statistically predetermined, and blinding of investigators to group allocation was not performed. A 13 V-J signature model separated ophthalmopathy from stable hyperthyroidism, with over 85% sensitivity and about 81% specificity in cross-validation and 80%/75% in testing. Most expanded thyroid clonotypes (frequency above 0.001) were also found in blood, which suggests that blood repertoires may mirror thyroid immune responses.

Graves' hyperthyroidism was defined as stable when no progression to ophthalmopathy occurred over 18 months of follow-up. The hyperthyroidism patients were between 18 and 65 years old and newly diagnosed, with a disease duration of less than 2 months. Exclusion was applied to patients with uncontrolled infections, other autoimmune diseases, pregnancy or lactation. Clinical symptoms, serum thyroxine and TRAb, thyroid ultrasound, and orbital computed tomography formed the basis for the diagnoses. PBMCs were separated from roughly 10 ml of fresh peripheral blood using Ficoll-Paque density gradient centrifugation. Total RNA was extracted with Trizol reagent, and quality was checked on an Agilent 2100 Bioanalyzer. This clonotype was seen many times. Its target antigen remains unknown. Per-base quality was not reported, and no clone a single base away is much larger than it. The cysteine opens and the phenylalanine closes a CDR3 of 10 amino acids. The retained sequence is limited to the CDR3, 30 bases, with the frame set at the first base. CDR1 and CDR2, per the germline V gene (reference sequence), are DFQATT and SNEGSKA. The germline ends are 9 bases apart after V is trimmed by 8 bases and J by 5 bases.

TCR beta CDR3 regions were amplified from RNA transcripts. For the first round of RT-PCR on the TCR CDR3, the HTBI primer set was used together with the Qiagen OneStep RT-PCR kit. Libraries were constructed in a second round of multiplex PCR, after which size selection and purification were performed. Sequencing of the libraries was done on an Illumina HiSeq2000 using paired-end 100 bp reads. In the authors' own workflow: SOAPnuke was used to process the raw data, throwing out any read that contained adapters or uncalled bases, had a mean Phred below 15, or lacked an exact constant-primer or identifier match. High-quality paired reads were merged with COPE v1.2.5, and unique nucleotide sequences were defined as clonotypes. MiTCR v1.1 was used to align the clonotypes against IMGT TRBV, TRBD and TRBJ reference segments. Only V-J combinations with frequency above 0.0001, covering 99% to 99.2% of repertoires, were analysed. A TCS score was defined as the ratio of F50 (clonal expansion) to E x V (chaos), with BLOSUM62-based TCRdist applied between CDR3 peptides within each V-J. Welch's t-statistics and random forest reduced approximately 520 V-J features to about 13, which were used in a naive Bayes classifier (R e1071). TCRdb handled the public reads itself, with Q25 trimming in fastp and clone calling in MiXCR, and kept productive beta chains. When rows share a CDR3 protein, they turn into one entry using the most common DNA and genes. The V and J calls follow TCRdb's processing rather than the paper's. The sample profile shows about 360,000 distinct CDR3 sequences; 13% of them were found once. The leading ten clones occupy over 8.5% of the sample.

The rearrangement combines TRBV20-1 with TRBJ1-2, with an unclear D gene assignment. The TCR originated in a woman between 18 and 29 years old with Graves' hyperthyroidism. Sequencing was carried out using blood. In nucleotide form, the sequence is TGCAGTCCTCCCCTATATGGCTACACCTTC. This encodes CSPPLYGYTF.